These 12 T cell receptor beta chains came from one sample sequenced in a study of T cell repertoires in cytomegalovirus infection. TCRdb re-analysed the reads in MiXCR, keeping a single row per CDR3 protein. The data contain approximately 250,000 distinct CDR3 sequences, 6.5% of them seen just once; the ten biggest clones take up around 6.9%. Sequences were obtained from PBMCs. The receptors stem from a human donor in good health (CMV status not recorded). Some clones in this sample may be carry-over from other donors' samples.

The chain uses TRBV11-2 and TRBJ2-1; 7 bases match TRBD1. The V and J ends lost 7 bases and 16 bases, in that order; junction bases with no gene match: 13. The CDR3 is 12 amino acids. Germline CDR1 SGHAT, CDR2 FQNNGV. CDR3 sequence: CASTPSGTEFFF. The CDR3 DNA follows: TGTGCCAGCACTCCATCCGGGACAGAATTTTTCTTC.

The rearrangement joins TRBV28 to TRBJ1-2; no firm D call. The CDR3 is made up of 14 amino acids. CDR1 and CDR2 (germline): MDHEN, SYDVKM. Trimming took off 0 bases at V and 6 bases at J, with 11 bases between the two ends. CDR3 protein: CASSLWQATDGYTF. CDR3 sequence (DNA): TGTGCCAGCAGTTTATGGCAGGCGACGGATGGCTACACCTTC.

The rearrangement links TRBV29-1 to TRBJ2-5, with 8 bases identical to TRBD2. The ends lost 6 bases at V and 4 bases at J; junction bases unmatched: 10. This CDR3 contains 14 residues. Germline values: CDR1 SQVTM, CDR2 ANQGSEA. The CDR3 region has the DNA TGCAGCGTCCTCCCGGGGGGGGTCGGAGAGACCCAGTACTTC. Translating gives CSVLPGGVGETQYF.

This clonotype has at least ten counts. The chain couples TRBV4-3 to TRBJ2-7; D is undetermined. The V gene's germline CDR1 is LGHNA and CDR2 YSLEER. Between the trimmed V and J ends, which lost 0 bases and 3 bases, there was a span of 15 bases. The CDR3 is 16 amino acids. This CDR3 is CASSQDQRAPFYEQYF. Here the CDR3 DNA reads TGCGCCAGCAGCCAAGATCAAAGGGCCCCCTTCTACGAGCAGTACTTC.

This clonotype has a count of ten or more. This chain connects TRBV7-8 to TRBJ2-3, with a weak D call TRBD2 (6 bases). Germline CDR1 is SGHVS and CDR2 is FQNEAQ. Trimming left V 5 bases short and J 4 bases short, with 16 bases between. The CDR3 is made up of 15 amino acids. CDR3 residues: CASSLVPSVADTQYF. In DNA, the CDR3 is TGTGCCAGCAGCCTCGTACCTAGCGTAGCAGATACGCAGTATTTT.

There are a few counts of this clonotype. This rearrangement joins TRBV5-1 to TRBJ2-1; 11 bases map to TRBD2. CDR1 and CDR2 (germline): SGHRS, YFSETQ. The junction had 3 bases not matched to a gene; V was cut back by 5 bases and J by 2 bases. There are 15 residues in the CDR3. Here the CDR3 reads CASRPTSGAYNEQFF. In DNA form, the CDR3 reads TGCGCCAGCAGACCGACTAGCGGGGCCTACAATGAGCAGTTCTTC.

This clonotype was seen ten or more times. J is TRBJ2-5 and V is TRBV5-6, with D perhaps TRBD1 or TRBD2 (5 bases each). The CDR3 is 14 residues long. CDR1 is SGHDT and CDR2 is YYEEEE in the germline V gene. V lost 4 bases and J lost 4, with 14 bases in between. The CDR3 region has the DNA TGTGCCAGCAGCCTCTGGTGGGACCCAGAGACCCAGTACTTC. It specifies CASSLWWDPETQYF.

This clonotype was detected many times. The rearrangement joins TRBV12-3 or TRBV12-4 to TRBJ1-4; D gene ambiguous. Trimming pared 5 bases from V and 0 bases from J, leaving 7 bases between. The CDR3 sequence is 14 residues long. The CDR3 nucleotides are TGTGCCAGCAGTAGTGCCCCAACTAATGAAAAACTGTTTTTT. Encoded protein: CASSSAPTNEKLFF.

This clonotype was found many times. The chain is built from TRBV12-3 or TRBV12-4 and TRBJ2-1; 11 bases match TRBD2. The trim removed 8 bases at V and 10 bases at J, leaving 13 bases unmatched. The CDR3 sequence is 15 residues long. The CDR3 DNA is TGTGCCAGCCGTCGGTTAGCGGGGGGGCCCAGCGAGCAGTTCTTC. Its translation is CASRRLAGGPSEQFF.

In its sample, this clonotype was seen a few times. The rearrangement links TRBV29-1 to TRBJ1-2; tentatively, D is TRBD1 (5 bases). Germline V gene lookup returns CDR1 SQVTM and CDR2 ANQGSEA. The V and J ends lost 0 bases and 0 bases respectively, with 23 bases between them. The CDR3 contains 19 residues. CDR3 sequence (DNA): TGCAGCGTTGAAGAAAGGATGGGTGGAGGGGTTGGAACTAACTATGGCTACACCTTC. The encoded protein is CSVEERMGGGVGTNYGYTF.

This clonotype was found many times. The rearrangement links TRBV7-2 to TRBJ1-1; a possible D gene is TRBD1 (5 bases). This CDR3 has 16 residues. The ends were cut back, 6 bases at V and 4 bases at J, with 21 bases in the middle. Germline V gene data show CDR1 as SGHTA and CDR2 as FQGNSA. CDR3 protein: CASSPNSQGIGTEAFF. As DNA, the CDR3 is TGTGCCAGCAGTCCTAACTCCCAGGGAATCGGCACTGAAGCTTTCTTT.

At least ten counts were recorded for this clonotype. The CDR3 DNA is TGTGCCAGCAGTTTCGGGACTAGCGGGGCTCCTGGGGCCAACGTCCTGACTTTC. The encoded protein is CASSFGTSGAPGANVLTF. V usage is TRBV28 and J usage is TRBJ2-6; 13 nucleotides agree with TRBD2. This CDR3 region has 18 residues. The V gene's germline CDR1 is MDHEN and CDR2 SYDVKM. V trimming: 3 bases; J trimming: 2 bases; junction bases outside the gene matches: 4.